Shown below are 5 T cell receptor beta chains from a single sample sequenced in a study of technical replicates of blood from a few donors. Some clones are missing from TCRdb's copy, which holds only in-frame ones; the method was immunoSEQ multiplex PCR. The sample lists 60,000 to 80,000 clones, 91% occurring once. Sequenced: PBMCs. The receptor source for this set is a human donor in good health. Some clones in this sample may be carry-over from other donors' samples.

The V call is TRBV5-4, the J call TRBJ1-1; unclear D gene. CDR3 size: 15 residues. V shed 1 base and J shed 4 bases, with 14 bases lying between them. Germline values: CDR1 SGHNT, CDR2 YYREEE (reference sequence). The CDR3 DNA is TGTGCCAGCAGCTTGATCCTCGGGGAACGCACTGAAGCTTTCTTT. This sequence encodes CASSLILGERTEAFF.

The CDR3 DNA reads TGTGCCAGCAGTGGTTGGCTAGCGGAAAACGAGCAGTACTTC. It encodes CASSGWLAENEQYF. This chain connects TRBV2 to TRBJ2-7; 7 bases line up with TRBD2. The V segment lost 4 bases and the J segment 5 bases; nucleotides outside the gene matches: 8. The germline gives CDR1 SNHLY, CDR2 FYNNEI. This CDR3 contains 14 residues. Filled out from reference TRBV2 and TRBJ2-7, the complete variable domain reads EPEVTQTPSHQVTQMGQEVILRCVPISNHLYFYWYRQILGQKVEFLVSFYNNEISEKSEIFDDQFSVERPDGSNFTLKIRSTKLEDSAMYFCASSGWLAENEQYFGPGTRLTVT.

The V gene is TRBV7-9, the J gene TRBJ1-2; D unresolved. The CDR3 consists of 14 residues. Germline V gives CDR1 SEHNR, CDR2 FQNEAQ (reference sequence). With 2 bases removed from V and 2 bases from J, the gap between germline ends came to 9 bases. Written as DNA, the CDR3 is TGTGCCAGCAGCTTATGGCCAAACAACTATGGCTACACCTTC. Translated: CASSLWPNNYGYTF.

This chain's CDR3 is CASSLITGELFF. CDR3 sequence (DNA): TGTGCCAGCAGCCTTATCACCGGGGAGCTGTTTTTT. The chain has TRBV7-3 and TRBJ2-2, with D unresolved. V dropped 5 bases and J dropped 4 bases, with 5 bases sitting between them. This CDR3 is built from 12 residues. The germline V gene encodes CDR1 SGHTA and CDR2 FQGTGA.

CDR3 amino acids: CASSVDMGTAGNTIYF. Here the CDR3 DNA reads TGTGCCAGCAGCGTAGATATGGGGACAGCCGGAAACACCATATATTTT. The chain uses TRBV9 and TRBJ1-3; 7 bases align to TRBD1. Germline CDR1 and CDR2: SGDLS and YYNGEE. The CDR3 runs 16 residues. Trimming took 0 bases from V and 4 from J; bases not matched to a gene: 7.